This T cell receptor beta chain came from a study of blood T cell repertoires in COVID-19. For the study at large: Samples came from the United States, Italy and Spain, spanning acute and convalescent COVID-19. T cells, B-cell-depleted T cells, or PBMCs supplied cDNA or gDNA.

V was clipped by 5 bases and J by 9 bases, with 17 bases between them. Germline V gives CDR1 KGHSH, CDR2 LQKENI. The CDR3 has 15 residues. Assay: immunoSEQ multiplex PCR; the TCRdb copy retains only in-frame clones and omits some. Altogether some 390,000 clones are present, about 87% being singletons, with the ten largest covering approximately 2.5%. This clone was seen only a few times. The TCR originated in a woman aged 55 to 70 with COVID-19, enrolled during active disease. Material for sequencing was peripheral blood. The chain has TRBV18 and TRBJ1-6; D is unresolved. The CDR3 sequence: CASSDKLLTFSPLHF. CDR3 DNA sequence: TGTGCCAGCTCAGACAAGCTGCTTACTTTTTCACCCCTCCACTTT.